This section outlines one TCR beta chain sequence together with its context. Its antigen is unidentified. The sample originates from a study of human T cells and chemical hapten exposure. Whole-study context: There were weekly diphenylcyclopropenone doses to the scalp for patients throughout the approximately 25-week study. General study results and limits: Healthy people's immune response may differ from that of the donors, who had alopecia. DPC sensitization left the count of TCRs above 1 in 1000 unchanged.

There are 15 residues in the CDR3. Trimming at V came to 1 base and at J to 8 bases, leaving 8 bases not matched to a gene. Germline CDR1 and CDR2: LGHDT and YNNKEL (reference sequence). Under the authors' procedure: Sequenced samples showed a median of approximately 100,000 TCRs each, with counts running from 23,224 to 690,600. Using its own MiXCR run on the RACE reads, TCRdb lists one record per CDR3 protein. For this entry, the V and J calls and clone size follow TCRdb and not the study's own pipeline. The table lists about 120,000 distinct CDR3 sequences, roughly 12% of them singletons. Time point here: pre-sensitization, week 0. Treatment meaning: therapeutic diphenylcyclopropenone sensitization with weekly scalp DPC.

The receptor comes from a young woman with alopecia areata. Some clones in this sample may be carry-over from other donors' samples. Sequencing used whole blood, obtained in connection with sensitization to the hapten diphenylcyclopropenone (DPC). This chain uses TRBV3-1 with TRBJ1-2; 9 bases are shared with TRBD1. CDR3: CASSQGTGAAQGYTF. The CDR3 DNA reads TGTGCCAGCAGCCAAGGGACAGGGGCCGCCCAAGGCTACACCTTC.